This is a list of T cell receptor beta chains from one sample in a study of glioma-infiltrating T cells after dendritic cell vaccination. Data came from immunoSEQ multiplex PCR; TCRdb stores just in-frame clones and leaves some out. The sample lists fewer than 40,000 clones, more than 90% occurring once. The specimen comprised blood, sampled before dendritic cell vaccination. The receptors here all came from a human donor with glioblastoma. Both conserved end residues are part of each CDR3. D genes are given only for firm matches. Clone size is stated in some rows and not others, as once, few, many or a class when expanded.

d_call: TRBD2
clone_size: -
v_call: TRBV7-2
cdr3_length: 16
j_call: TRBJ2-5
cdr3_aa: CASSLTSGEYQETQYF
cdr3_nt: TGTGCCAGCAGCTTAACTAGCGGAGAGTACCAAGAGACCCAGTACTTC

d_call: TRBD1
clone_size: -
v_call: TRBV18
cdr3_length: 16
j_call: TRBJ1-2
cdr3_aa: CASSRDSTRQNYGYTF
cdr3_nt: TGTGCCAGCTCACGGGACAGCACACGCCAGAACTATGGCTACACCTTC

d_call: -
clone_size: -
v_call: TRBV7-9
cdr3_length: 13
j_call: TRBJ1-2
cdr3_aa: CASSFRGGVGYTF
cdr3_nt: TGTGCCAGCAGCTTCAGGGGAGGGGTTGGCTACACCTTC

d_call: TRBD2
clone_size: -
v_call: TRBV5-1
cdr3_length: 16
j_call: TRBJ2-1
cdr3_aa: CASSGTSGGRYNEQFF
cdr3_nt: TGCGCCAGCAGTGGGACTAGCGGGGGCCGCTACAATGAGCAGTTCTTC

d_call: -
clone_size: once
v_call: TRBV19
cdr3_length: 15
j_call: TRBJ2-3
cdr3_aa: CASSPIGGGTDTQYF
cdr3_nt: TGTGCCAGTAGTCCGATAGGGGGGGGCACAGATACGCAGTATTTT

d_call: TRBD1
clone_size: -
v_call: TRBV6-5
cdr3_length: 14
j_call: TRBJ1-6
cdr3_aa: CASRQGWDNSPLHF
cdr3_nt: TGTGCCAGCAGACAGGGGTGGGATAATTCACCCCTCCACTTT

d_call: TRBD2
clone_size: -
v_call: TRBV5-1
cdr3_length: 16
j_call: TRBJ2-5
cdr3_aa: CASSRPGTSGEETQYF
cdr3_nt: TGCGCCAGCAGTCGTCCGGGGACTAGCGGGGAAGAGACCCAGTACTTC

d_call: -
clone_size: -
v_call: TRBV5-6
cdr3_length: 16
j_call: TRBJ1-6
cdr3_aa: CASSLDGGLWNSPLHF
cdr3_nt: TGTGCCAGCAGCTTGGACGGGGGATTATGGAATTCACCCCTCCACTTT

d_call: TRBD2
clone_size: -
v_call: TRBV5-1
cdr3_length: 16
j_call: TRBJ2-1
cdr3_aa: CASGTYRLAGGLRRFF
cdr3_nt: TGCGCCAGCGGCACCTATCGACTAGCGGGGGGCCTGCGGCGGTTCTTC

d_call: -
clone_size: -
v_call: TRBV5-1
cdr3_length: 15
j_call: TRBJ2-7
cdr3_aa: CASSLGAGINYEQYF
cdr3_nt: TGCGCCAGCAGCTTGGGGGCAGGGATTAACTACGAGCAGTACTTC

d_call: -
clone_size: -
v_call: TRBV2
cdr3_length: 12
j_call: TRBJ1-5
cdr3_aa: CASSRDNQPQHF
cdr3_nt: TGTGCCAGCAGCCGGGATAATCAGCCCCAGCATTTT

d_call: TRBD1
clone_size: -
v_call: TRBV5-1
cdr3_length: 15
j_call: TRBJ2-1
cdr3_aa: CASTSTGGSYNEQFF
cdr3_nt: TGCGCCAGCACCTCGACAGGGGGGTCCTACAATGAGCAGTTCTTC

d_call: TRBD1
clone_size: once
v_call: TRBV6-1
cdr3_length: 15
j_call: TRBJ1-6
cdr3_aa: CASSRSQGSNSPLHF
cdr3_nt: TGTGCCAGCAGTAGATCACAGGGGTCCAATTCACCCCTCCACTTT

d_call: -
clone_size: -
v_call: TRBV7-8
cdr3_length: 13
j_call: TRBJ1-6
cdr3_aa: CASSLAQYIPLHF
cdr3_nt: TGTGCCAGCAGCTTAGCACAGTATATTCCCCTCCACTTT

d_call: TRBD1
clone_size: -
v_call: TRBV4-1
cdr3_length: 16
j_call: TRBJ1-6
cdr3_aa: CASSQGFGTGGSPLHF
cdr3_nt: TGCGCCAGCAGCCAAGGTTTCGGGACAGGGGGATCCCCCCTCCACTTT

d_call: -
clone_size: -
v_call: TRBV6-1
cdr3_length: 14
j_call: TRBJ1-3
cdr3_aa: CASSDRGRENTIYF
cdr3_nt: TGTGCCAGCAGTGATAGGGGGAGGGAAAACACCATATATTTT

d_call: -
clone_size: -
v_call: TRBV5-4
cdr3_length: 16
j_call: TRBJ1-1
cdr3_aa: CASSLGQGVQGPEAFF
cdr3_nt: TGTGCCAGCAGCTTGGGGCAGGGTGTCCAGGGGCCTGAAGCTTTCTTT

d_call: -
clone_size: -
v_call: TRBV6-4
cdr3_length: 11
j_call: TRBJ1-2
cdr3_aa: CASSDTVGYTF
cdr3_nt: TGTGCCAGCAGTGACACAGTCGGCTACACCTTC

d_call: -
clone_size: -
v_call: TRBV7-9
cdr3_length: 14
j_call: TRBJ1-4
cdr3_aa: CASSLWGGGEKLFF
cdr3_nt: TGTGCCAGCAGCTTATGGGGAGGCGGGGAAAAACTGTTTTTT

d_call: TRBD1
clone_size: -
v_call: TRBV19
cdr3_length: 16
j_call: TRBJ1-1
cdr3_aa: CASSFQQGLRNTEAFF
cdr3_nt: TGTGCCAGTAGTTTCCAACAGGGGTTAAGGAACACTGAAGCTTTCTTT

d_call: -
clone_size: -
v_call: TRBV5-1
cdr3_length: 11
j_call: TRBJ2-1
cdr3_aa: CASSSLQEQFF
cdr3_nt: TGCGCCAGCAGCTCTTTACAGGAGCAGTTCTTC

d_call: TRBD2
clone_size: -
v_call: TRBV27
cdr3_length: 16
j_call: TRBJ2-1
cdr3_aa: CASSAPGRGGNNEQFF
cdr3_nt: TGTGCCAGCAGTGCCCCGGGGCGGGGGGGGAACAATGAGCAGTTCTTC

d_call: -
clone_size: -
v_call: TRBV29-1
cdr3_length: 11
j_call: TRBJ1-2
cdr3_aa: CSVRPGGGYTF
cdr3_nt: TGCAGCGTCCGCCCGGGAGGTGGCTACACCTTC

d_call: -
clone_size: -
v_call: TRBV5-1
cdr3_length: 17
j_call: TRBJ2-3
cdr3_aa: CASSLAGGPRSGDTQYF
cdr3_nt: TGCGCCAGCAGCTTGGCTGGCGGGCCCCGATCTGGAGATACGCAGTATTTT

d_call: TRBD2
clone_size: -
v_call: TRBV7-9
cdr3_length: 17
j_call: TRBJ2-7
cdr3_aa: CASSLPRLGAGGAEQYF
cdr3_nt: TGTGCCAGCAGCTTACCCCGCCTTGGGGCGGGGGGCGCCGAGCAGTACTTC

d_call: TRBD2
clone_size: -
v_call: TRBV2
cdr3_length: 15
j_call: TRBJ2-5
cdr3_aa: CASRAGLAGAETQYF
cdr3_nt: TGTGCCAGCAGAGCGGGACTAGCGGGGGCGGAGACCCAGTACTTC

d_call: TRBD1
clone_size: once
v_call: TRBV19
cdr3_length: 14
j_call: TRBJ2-7
cdr3_aa: CASSTTGGIHEQYF
cdr3_nt: TGTGCCAGTAGTACGACAGGGGGGATCCACGAGCAGTACTTC

d_call: TRBD1
clone_size: -
v_call: TRBV6-1
cdr3_length: 13
j_call: TRBJ1-6
cdr3_aa: CASQQGAYSPLHF
cdr3_nt: TGTGCCAGCCAACAGGGGGCTTATTCACCCCTCCACTTT

d_call: TRBD2
clone_size: -
v_call: TRBV27
cdr3_length: 16
j_call: TRBJ2-7
cdr3_aa: CASSLSAPGLAGEQYF
cdr3_nt: TGTGCCAGCAGTTTATCGGCTCCGGGGCTAGCGGGCGAGCAGTACTTC

d_call: -
clone_size: -
v_call: TRBV7-9
cdr3_length: 14
j_call: TRBJ1-1
cdr3_aa: CASSLSTGNTEAFF
cdr3_nt: TGTGCCAGCAGCTTATCAACAGGTAACACTGAAGCTTTCTTT

d_call: TRBD1
clone_size: -
v_call: TRBV6-5
cdr3_length: 15
j_call: TRBJ1-1
cdr3_aa: CASSYGGQGNTEAFF
cdr3_nt: TGTGCCAGCAGTTACGGCGGACAGGGGAACACTGAAGCTTTCTTT

d_call: -
clone_size: -
v_call: TRBV2
cdr3_length: 15
j_call: TRBJ1-1
cdr3_aa: CASREAGAAYTEAFF
cdr3_nt: TGTGCCAGCAGAGAGGCAGGGGCCGCCTACACTGAAGCTTTCTTT

d_call: -
clone_size: -
v_call: TRBV21-1
cdr3_length: 17
j_call: TRBJ2-2
cdr3_aa: CARGQGFKSGLTGELFF
cdr3_nt: TGTGCCAGGGGACAGGGCTTCAAGAGCGGTCTCACCGGGGAGCTGTTTTTT

d_call: -
clone_size: -
v_call: TRBV4-1
cdr3_length: 14
j_call: TRBJ1-3
cdr3_aa: CASSQEFGENTIYF
cdr3_nt: TGCGCCAGCAGCCAAGAGTTTGGAGAGAACACCATATATTTT

d_call: -
clone_size: -
v_call: TRBV19
cdr3_length: 11
j_call: TRBJ1-2
cdr3_aa: CASTFGYGYTF
cdr3_nt: TGTGCCAGTACCTTCGGCTATGGCTACACCTTC

d_call: -
clone_size: -
v_call: TRBV2
cdr3_length: 14
j_call: TRBJ2-1
cdr3_aa: CASSPLGGGNEQFF
cdr3_nt: TGTGCCAGCAGCCCTCTGGGAGGGGGTAATGAGCAGTTCTTC

d_call: TRBD2
clone_size: -
v_call: TRBV13
cdr3_length: 19
j_call: TRBJ2-3
cdr3_aa: CAIRALGLAGGPPTDTQYF
cdr3_nt: TGTGCCATCAGGGCCCTAGGACTAGCGGGGGGGCCGCCCACAGATACGCAGTATTTT

d_call: -
clone_size: -
v_call: TRBV6-1
cdr3_length: 13
j_call: TRBJ2-7
cdr3_aa: CASQVTGGYEQYF
cdr3_nt: TGTGCCAGCCAAGTGACCGGGGGCTACGAGCAGTACTTC

d_call: -
clone_size: -
v_call: TRBV7-9
cdr3_length: 15
j_call: TRBJ2-7
cdr3_aa: CASSLELQGTYEQYF
cdr3_nt: TGTGCCAGCAGCTTAGAACTGCAGGGAACCTACGAGCAGTACTTC

d_call: TRBD1
clone_size: -
v_call: TRBV15
cdr3_length: 22
j_call: TRBJ1-5
cdr3_aa: CATSRDQFDRARFGDSNQPQHF
cdr3_nt: TGTGCCACCAGCAGAGATCAATTTGACAGGGCAAGATTCGGGGATAGCAATCAGCCCCAGCATTTT

d_call: TRBD1
clone_size: -
v_call: TRBV6-4
cdr3_length: 14
j_call: TRBJ2-2
cdr3_aa: CASSPTGGPGELFF
cdr3_nt: TGTGCCAGCAGCCCAACAGGGGGCCCCGGGGAGCTGTTTTTT

d_call: -
clone_size: -
v_call: TRBV27
cdr3_length: 14
j_call: TRBJ1-6
cdr3_aa: CASRRAGARSPLHF
cdr3_nt: TGTGCCAGCAGACGTGCAGGGGCGCGTTCACCCCTCCACTTT

d_call: -
clone_size: -
v_call: TRBV6-5
cdr3_length: 15
j_call: TRBJ2-5
cdr3_aa: CASSYSYRWEETQYF
cdr3_nt: TGTGCCAGCAGTTACTCCTACAGATGGGAAGAGACCCAGTACTTC

d_call: -
clone_size: -
v_call: TRBV15
cdr3_length: 15
j_call: TRBJ2-6
cdr3_aa: CATSERGSGANVLTF
cdr3_nt: TGTGCCACCAGCGAAAGGGGTTCTGGGGCCAACGTCCTGACTTTC

d_call: -
clone_size: once
v_call: TRBV6-1
cdr3_length: 14
j_call: TRBJ1-4
cdr3_aa: CASRGGSLNEKLFF
cdr3_nt: TGTGCCAGCCGGGGGGGGAGCCTTAATGAAAAACTGTTTTTT